Each of the 19 T cell receptor beta chains below was sequenced from the same sample in a study of siplizumab effects on memory and regulatory T cells. The repertoire was sequenced with immunoSEQ multiplex PCR; TCRdb's copy has only in-frame clones and lacks some. This sample has about 70,000 clones, with about 90% found just once. The sample consisted of Tregs sorted from blood. These receptor sequences come from a human donor in good health.

V and J are TRBV30 and TRBJ1-1; D uncertain. The CDR3 contains 16 residues. Germline V lookup: CDR1 GTSNPN, CDR2 SVGIG (reference sequence). V was clipped by 2 bases and J by 0 bases, with 16 bases between them. The CDR3 loop reads CAWSSPFGSVNTEAFF. The CDR3 region has the DNA TGTGCCTGGAGTTCCCCTTTTGGGTCCGTGAACACTGAAGCTTTCTTT.

The V gene is TRBV6-1, the J gene TRBJ1-1; D remains unclear. The germline CDR1 and CDR2 sequences are MNHNS and SASEGT. V lost 6 bases to trimming and J lost 4 bases, with 6 bases between them. CDR3 size: 11 residues. CDR3 nucleotides: TGTGCCAGCAGGGGAGGCACTGAAGCTTTCTTT. Translation gives CASRGGTEAFF.

The chain joins TRBV7-8 to TRBJ2-5, with unresolved D. Between the trimmed V and J ends, which lost 6 bases and 7 bases, there was a span of 12 bases. Per the germline V gene, CDR1 is SGHVS and CDR2 is FQNEAQ. The CDR3 spans 12 residues. In DNA, the CDR3 is TGTGCCAGCAGTCGTGGCACCCGGACCCAGTACTTC. It is translated as CASSRGTRTQYF.

The chain combines TRBV9 with TRBJ2-2; D assignment may be TRBD1 or TRBD2 (6 bases each). Germline CDR1 and CDR2: SGDLS and YYNGEE. The V end lost 3 bases, the J end lost 4 bases, and 16 bases lay between the germline ends. This CDR3 comprises 16 residues. DNA of the CDR3: TGTGCCAGCAGCGGCCGTGGGGGGCGTTCCACCGGGGAGCTGTTTTTT. It is translated as CASSGRGGRSTGELFF.

The rearrangement uses TRBV6-1 and TRBJ2-1, with D hard to call. Germline CDR1 reads MNHNS; CDR2 reads SASEGT. The V end was cut by 6 bases, the J end by 4 bases, with 4 bases between. The CDR3 has 11 residues. The CDR3 is CASSPYNEQFF. The CDR3 DNA sequence: TGTGCCAGCAGCCCTTACAATGAGCAGTTCTTC.

CDR3: CASSLAGGNTIYF. CDR3 nucleotides: TGTGCCAGCAGCTTGGCCGGGGGAAACACCATATATTTT. The chain recombines TRBV5-6 with TRBJ1-3; D unclear. Germline lookup yields CDR1 SGHDT and CDR2 YYEEEE. There are 13 residues in the CDR3. Trimming removed 0 bases at V and 4 bases at J, with 5 bases between. The full variable domain, completed using reference TRBV5-6 and TRBJ1-3, is DAGVTQSPTHLIKTRGQQVTLRCSPKSGHDTVSWYQQALGQGPQFIFQYYEEEERQRGNFPDRFSGHQFPNYSSELNVNALLLGDSALYLCASSLAGGNTIYFGEGSWLTVV.

This clone was detected only once. An end of the junction differs from the germline gene, which may be a read error. The rearrangement joins TRBV15 to TRBJ1-2; perhaps TRBD1 as D (6 bases). The CDR3 is made up of 14 amino acids. The germline CDR1 and CDR2 sequences are LNHNV and YYDKDF (reference sequence). The CDR3 DNA follows: TGTGCCACCAGCGGAGACAGGACGGGCTATGGCTACACCTTC. Its protein product is CATSGDRTGYGYTF.

The rearrangement uses TRBV14 and TRBJ1-2, with 10 bases lining up with TRBD1. This CDR3 comprises 14 residues. Germline CDR1 reads SGHDN; CDR2 reads FVKESK. Trimming at V came to 1 base and at J to 8 bases, leaving 4 bases not matched to a gene. The CDR3 nucleotides read TGTGCCAGCAGCCAAGCCGGGACAGGGGTAGGCTACACCTTC. This translates into CASSQAGTGVGYTF.

This sequence joins TRBV2 and TRBJ2-2; D gene ambiguous. This CDR3 has 15 residues. Germline CDR1 reads SNHLY; CDR2 reads FYNNEI. V lost 6 bases and J lost 6, with 17 bases in between. CDR3 nucleotides: TGTGCCAGCAGCGACTCTGGGCCCTGGGCCGGGGAGCTGTTTTTT. This gives the protein CASSDSGPWAGELFF.

This chain joins TRBV28 and TRBJ2-5, with TRBD1 identical over 11 bases. The CDR3 totals 14 residues. CDR1 is MDHEN, CDR2 SYDVKM, per germline. V trimming: 7 bases; J trimming: 7 bases; junction bases outside the gene matches: 8. For the CDR3, the DNA is TGTGCCAGCAACCTCGGACAGGGGGCGTTGACCCAGTACTTC. It specifies CASNLGQGALTQYF.

This chain joins TRBV27 and TRBJ2-7, with D perhaps TRBD2 (5 bases). The CDR3 consists of 14 residues. Trimming removed 3 bases at V and 7 bases at J, with 16 bases between. Germline V CDR1 and CDR2: MNHEY, SMNVEV (reference sequence). CDR3 DNA: TGTGCCAGCAGTTTGCGGCAGGCCCGAGGGGAGCAGTACTTC. Translated: CASSLRQARGEQYF.

The chain combines TRBV29-1 with TRBJ2-7; 15 nucleotides agree with TRBD2. V lost 3 bases, J lost 4 bases, and 10 bases stayed unmatched. The CDR3 loop spans 17 amino acids. Germline values: CDR1 SQVTM, CDR2 ANQGSEA. CDR3 in DNA: TGCAGCGTTGAGTCCAGTGGACTAGCGGGAGGGCGGTACGAGCAGTACTTC. Protein: CSVESSGLAGGRYEQYF.

The V and J genes are TRBV10-3 and TRBJ2-1, with 14 bases that match TRBD2. The germline gives CDR1 ENHRY, CDR2 SYGVKD. This CDR3 has 15 amino acids. V lost 0 bases, J lost 15 bases, and 7 bases stayed unmatched. The CDR3 sequence: CAISESLTSGRGLFF. The CDR3 DNA follows: TGTGCCATCAGTGAGTCGCTGACTAGCGGGAGGGGTCTGTTCTTC.

V usage is TRBV30 and J usage is TRBJ2-7; D is perhaps TRBD1 or TRBD2 (6 bases each). CDR1 is GTSNPN, CDR2 SVGIG, per germline (reference sequence). The V gene lost 1 base and the J gene lost 1 base, with 17 bases spanning the gap. This CDR3 is built from 16 residues. CDR3 region: CAWSAYKGGRSYEQYF. Here the CDR3 DNA reads TGTGCCTGGAGTGCCTACAAGGGGGGAAGATCCTACGAGCAGTACTTC.

V and J are TRBV19 and TRBJ1-1; D not certain. The V gene lost 2 bases and the J gene lost 4 bases, with 11 bases spanning the gap. Germline assignment: CDR1 LNHDA and CDR2 SQIVND (reference sequence). This CDR3 is 14 amino acids long. CDR3 nucleotide sequence: TGTGCCAGTAGTATAATGGTTCTCGGCACTGAAGCTTTCTTT. Its translation is CASSIMVLGTEAFF.

Concerning this clone itself: Mismatch with germline at one junction end may stem from a read error. This rearrangement joins TRBV7-8 to TRBJ2-7, with TRBD2 identical over 14 bases. CDR3 length: 17 amino acids. Germline V gene sequence: CDR1 SGHVS, CDR2 FQNEAQ. The CDR3 here is CASSQGLAGGLSYEQYF. The CDR3 coding sequence is TGCGCCAGCAGCCAAGGACTAGCGGGAGGTCTCTCCTACGAGCAGTACTTC.

The rearrangement joins TRBV29-1 to TRBJ1-1; D perhaps matches TRBD1 (5 bases). This CDR3 contains 12 residues. The germline V gene encodes CDR1 SQVTM and CDR2 ANQGSEA. V shed 5 bases and J shed 3 bases, with 10 bases lying between them. This CDR3 is CSVRKGHTEAFF. The CDR3 bases are TGCAGCGTTAGGAAGGGGCACACTGAAGCTTTCTTT.

This chain links TRBV5-1 with TRBJ2-3; a possible D gene is TRBD2 (5 bases). The V end was cut by 0 bases, the J end by 7 bases, with 18 bases between. The CDR3 is 16 amino acids. Germline CDR1 is SGHRS and CDR2 is YFSETQ. The CDR3 bases are TGCGCCAGCAGCTTGGGTACCCCTAGGGAGTACAATACGCAGTATTTT. It yields the protein CASSLGTPREYNTQYF. Combining the CDR3 with reference TRBV5-1 and TRBJ2-3 gives the whole variable domain KAGVTQTPRYLIKTRGQQVTLSCSPISGHRSVSWYQQTPGQGLQFLFEYFSETQRNKGNFPGRFSGRQFSNSRSEMNVSTLELGDSALYLCASSLGTPREYNTQYFGPGTRLTVL.

The chain uses TRBV19 and TRBJ1-1, with TRBD1 matching 8 bases. The V and J ends lost 3 bases and 7 bases, in that order; junction bases with no gene match: 10. The CDR3 runs to 15 residues. From germline, CDR1 is LNHDA and CDR2 SQIVND (reference sequence). CDR3 sequence (DNA): TGTGCCAGTAGTATCCAGGGGGCGGTTAACGGTGAAGCTTTCTTT. Its protein is CASSIQGAVNGEAFF.